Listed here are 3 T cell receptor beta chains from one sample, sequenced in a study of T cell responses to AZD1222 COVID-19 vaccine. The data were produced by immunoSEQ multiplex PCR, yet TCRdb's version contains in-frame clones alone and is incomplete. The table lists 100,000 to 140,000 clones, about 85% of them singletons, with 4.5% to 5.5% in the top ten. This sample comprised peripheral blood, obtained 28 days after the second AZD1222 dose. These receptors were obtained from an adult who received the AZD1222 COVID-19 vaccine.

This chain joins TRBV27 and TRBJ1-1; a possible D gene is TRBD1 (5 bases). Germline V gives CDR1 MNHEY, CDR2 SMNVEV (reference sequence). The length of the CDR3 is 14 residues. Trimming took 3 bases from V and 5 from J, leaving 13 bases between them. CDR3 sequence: CASSFAAGRTEAFF. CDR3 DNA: TGTGCCAGCAGTTTTGCGGCAGGGAGGACTGAAGCTTTCTTT.

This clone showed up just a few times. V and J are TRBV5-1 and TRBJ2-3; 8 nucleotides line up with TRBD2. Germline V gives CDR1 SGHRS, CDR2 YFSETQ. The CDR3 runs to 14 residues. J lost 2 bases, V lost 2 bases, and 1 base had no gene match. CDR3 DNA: TGCGCCAGCAGCTTAGGACTAGCCACAGATACGCAGTATTTT. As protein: CASSLGLATDTQYF.

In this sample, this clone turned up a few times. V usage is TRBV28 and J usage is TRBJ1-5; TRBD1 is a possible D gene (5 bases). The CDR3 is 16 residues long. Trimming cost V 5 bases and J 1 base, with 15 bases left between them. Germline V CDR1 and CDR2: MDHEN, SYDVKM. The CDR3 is CASSPRGGWSNQPQHF. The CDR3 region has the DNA TGTGCCAGCAGTCCAAGGGGAGGCTGGAGCAATCAGCCCCAGCATTTT.